One sample yielded the 10 T cell receptor beta chains listed below, sequenced in a study of radiotherapy plus CTLA-4 blockade in lung cancer. Produced via immunoSEQ multiplex PCR; TCRdb's table is partial and in-frame only. The sample gives more than 100,000 clones, 75% to 90% of which show up once; 6.9% is in the top ten. The sample consisted of peripheral blood, taken from a patient treated with radiotherapy plus ipilimumab. Source of these receptors: a human donor with non-small cell lung cancer that progressed on radiotherapy plus ipilimumab.

In DNA, the CDR3 is TGTGCCAGCAGTTCCATGGGAGGAGAGGAGACCCAGTACTTC. Translation: CASSSMGGEETQYF. V gene TRBV6-5 combines with J gene TRBJ2-5, with a tentative D call TRBD2 (6 bases). The CDR3 is made up of 14 amino acids. Trimming removed 4 bases from V and 5 bases from J, with 14 bases in between. Germline V gives CDR1 MNHEY, CDR2 SVGAGI.

Turning to this clone: A read error may produce the germline difference seen at one junction end. The chain employs TRBV7-7 and TRBJ2-5; 11 nucleotides align to TRBD2. The CDR3 has 14 residues. Germline V gives CDR1 SSHAT, CDR2 FNYEAQ (reference sequence). For the CDR3, the DNA is TGTGCTAGCAGCTCTCGGACTAGCGGGGAGACCCAGTACTTC. It encodes CASSSRTSGETQYF.

The CDR3, as DNA: TGTGCCACCAGCACGACCGGGGGCACAGATACGCAGTATTTT. Protein product: CATSTTGGTDTQYF. V and J are TRBV15 and TRBJ2-3; weak D call: TRBD2 (5 bases). Germline lookup yields CDR1 LNHNV and CDR2 YYDKDF (reference sequence). This CDR3 comprises 14 residues. V lost 4 bases to trimming and J lost 1 base, with 9 bases between them. Supplemented by reference TRBV15 and TRBJ2-3, the full variable domain reads DAMVIQNPRYQVTQFGKPVTLSCSQTLNHNVMYWYQQKSSQAPKLLFHYYDKDFNNEADTPDNFQSRRPNTSFCFLDIRSPGLGDTAMYLCATSTTGGTDTQYFGPGTRLTVL.

The rearrangement links TRBV29-1 to TRBJ1-3; no clear D. There are 15 residues in the CDR3. CDR1 is SQVTM and CDR2 is ANQGSEA in the germline V gene. The V gene lost 7 bases and the J gene lost 0 bases, with 16 bases spanning the gap. Here the CDR3 reads CSASLGTSSGNTIYF. The CDR3, as DNA: TGCAGCGCCTCCCTTGGAACAAGCTCTGGAAACACCATATATTTT.

The rearrangement joins TRBV7-2 to TRBJ2-3; a possible D gene is TRBD1 (5 bases). The CDR3 runs to 17 residues. Per the germline V gene, CDR1 is SGHTA and CDR2 is FQGNSA. Deletions cut 5 bases from V and 0 bases from J, with 18 bases between. The CDR3 nucleotides read TGTGCCAGCAGCGAATTAGCAGGGCCGAGGAGCACAGATACGCAGTATTTT. Translation gives CASSELAGPRSTDTQYF.

The gene calls are TRBV25-1 and TRBJ1-4; D might be TRBD1 (6 bases). Germline V lookup: CDR1 MGHDK, CDR2 SYGVNS. The length of the CDR3 is 13 residues. Trimming took 8 bases from V and 8 from J, leaving 15 bases between them. Here the CDR3 reads CASGGRAGEKLFF. CDR3 DNA: TGTGCCAGCGGGGGCAGGGCAGGGGAAAAACTGTTTTTT.

This chain links TRBV9 with TRBJ2-7; 8 bases match TRBD1. The V and J ends lost 7 bases and 2 bases, in that order; junction bases with no gene match: 8. CDR3 size: 14 residues. From germline, CDR1 is SGDLS and CDR2 YYNGEE. The CDR3 DNA reads as TGTGCCAGCGGAACCGGGACAGGTCCCTACGAGCAGTACTTC. Its translation: CASGTGTGPYEQYF.

The chain combines TRBV19 with TRBJ1-5; 7 bases are shared with TRBD1. The germline gives CDR1 LNHDA, CDR2 SQIVND (reference sequence). With 6 bases clipped from V and 9 bases from J, the junction kept 14 bases outside the gene matches. This CDR3 contains 15 residues. The CDR3 DNA is TGTGCCAGTAGAACCGAAGGGGACAGCCGTTTGCCCCAGCATTTT. Translating gives CASRTEGDSRLPQHF.

The chain joins TRBV5-6 to TRBJ2-7; 8 bases fit TRBD1. V shed 4 bases, J shed 4 bases, and the junction held 10 bases outside the gene matches. This CDR3 has 15 amino acids. In germline, CDR1 is SGHDT, CDR2 YYEEEE. CDR3 bases: TGTGCCAGCAGCATCCCAGGGGGCGGGAAATACGAGCAGTACTTC. Translation gives CASSIPGGGKYEQYF.

The chain employs TRBV2 and TRBJ2-1; possible D gene TRBD2, 5 bases. The V gene's germline CDR1 is SNHLY and CDR2 FYNNEI. The CDR3 contains 16 residues. V was cut by 5 bases and J by 0 bases, with 14 bases left in between. In DNA, the CDR3 is TGTGCCAGCAGTCGAGCGGATTTAAGCTCCTACAATGAGCAGTTCTTC. Translation: CASSRADLSSYNEQFF.